Listed below are T cell receptor beta chains from one sample, sequenced in a study of T cell repertoires in cytomegalovirus infection. What these receptors recognize is not known. TCRdb recomputed calls from the reads with MiXCR, one row per CDR3 protein. The sample lists 86,000 or so distinct CDR3 sequences; around 25% were seen once. The sample was CD8+ T cells from cultured PBMCs, taken from culture after CMV antigen stimulation. The receptors derive from a human donor in good health (CMV status not recorded). Some clones in this sample may be carry-over from other donors' samples. Each CDR3 is given with its conserved first and last residue. Fields, in order: V gene, J gene, D gene, clone size, CDR3 protein, CDR3 DNA. The D gene is left open where the match is weak. Rows give clone size only sometimes, using once, few, many, or a class for an expanded clone.

V gene: TRBV5-5; J gene: TRBJ2-3; D gene: .; clone size: .; CDR3 protein: CASSLETTADTQYF; CDR3 DNA: TGTGCCAGCAGCTTGGAGACTACGGCAGATACGCAGTATTTT
V gene: TRBV6-2/TRBV6-3; J gene: TRBJ1-1; D gene: TRBD1; clone size: .; CDR3 protein: CASSGSGGYTKAFF; CDR3 DNA: TGTGCCAGCTCCGGATCAGGGGGGTACACTAAAGCTTTCTTT
V gene: TRBV3-1; J gene: TRBJ2-3; D gene: .; clone size: .; CDR3 protein: CASSQDNNPSFADTQYF; CDR3 DNA: TGTGCCAGCAGCCAAGATAACAATCCCTCCTTCGCGGATACGCAGTATTTT
V gene: TRBV12-5; J gene: TRBJ2-7; D gene: TRBD1; clone size: .; CDR3 protein: CASGPGTGGLYEQYF; CDR3 DNA: TGTGCTAGTGGCCCCGGGACAGGGGGCCTCTACGAGCAGTACTTC
V gene: TRBV15; J gene: TRBJ2-1; D gene: .; clone size: few; CDR3 protein: CATSRVRLGDEQFF; CDR3 DNA: TGTGCCACCAGCAGAGTTCGCCTAGGGGATGAGCAGTTCTTC
V gene: TRBV9; J gene: TRBJ1-1; D gene: .; clone size: .; CDR3 protein: CASTPSGRVDTEAFF; CDR3 DNA: TGTGCCAGCACCCCTTCCGGCAGGGTGGACACTGAAGCTTTCTTT
V gene: TRBV27; J gene: TRBJ2-7; D gene: TRBD2; clone size: .; CDR3 protein: CASSLSGPGYEQYF; CDR3 DNA: TGTGCCAGCAGTCTTAGCGGGCCCGGCTACGAGCAGTACTTC
V gene: TRBV14; J gene: TRBJ2-3; D gene: .; clone size: few; CDR3 protein: CASSQDYSYAHASSTDTQYF; CDR3 DNA: TGTGCCAGCAGCCAAGATTATAGTTATGCTCACGCCTCTAGCACAGATACGCAGTATTTT
V gene: TRBV7-9; J gene: TRBJ1-1; D gene: TRBD1; clone size: many; CDR3 protein: CATSHKQGTEAFF; CDR3 DNA: TGTGCCACGAGCCACAAACAGGGGACTGAAGCTTTCTTT
V gene: TRBV4-2; J gene: TRBJ2-7; D gene: TRBD1; clone size: medium-sized; CDR3 protein: CASSPTGGRDEQYF; CDR3 DNA: TGTGCCAGCAGCCCTACAGGGGGCAGGGACGAGCAGTACTTC
V gene: TRBV12-3/TRBV12-4; J gene: TRBJ2-1; D gene: TRBD2; clone size: .; CDR3 protein: CASSFTSGLPSGNEQFF; CDR3 DNA: TGTGCCAGCAGTTTCACTAGCGGACTACCCTCCGGGAATGAGCAGTTCTTC
V gene: TRBV5-1; J gene: TRBJ1-2; D gene: .; clone size: .; CDR3 protein: CASSLEEGGPMDGYTF; CDR3 DNA: TGCGCCAGCAGCTTGGAGGAGGGGGGCCCTATGGATGGCTACACCTTC
V gene: TRBV7-6; J gene: TRBJ2-7; D gene: TRBD1; clone size: .; CDR3 protein: CASSPGRDSSYEQYF; CDR3 DNA: TGTGCCAGCAGTCCCGGACGGGACAGCTCCTACGAGCAGTACTTC
V gene: TRBV5-1; J gene: TRBJ2-7; D gene: .; clone size: .; CDR3 protein: CASSSLGEQYF; CDR3 DNA: TGCGCCAGCAGCTCGCTAGGGGAGCAGTACTTC
V gene: TRBV6-6; J gene: TRBJ2-1; D gene: .; clone size: few; CDR3 protein: CASTIDTDNEQFF; CDR3 DNA: TGTGCCAGCACCATCGACACCGACAATGAGCAGTTCTTC
V gene: TRBV4-1; J gene: TRBJ2-5; D gene: TRBD2; clone size: many; CDR3 protein: CASTPSGGEETQYF; CDR3 DNA: TGCGCCAGCACCCCTTCGGGAGGGGAAGAGACCCAGTACTTC
V gene: TRBV20-1; J gene: TRBJ2-3; D gene: TRBD2; clone size: .; CDR3 protein: CSGLPPFSGRESDTQYF; CDR3 DNA: TGCAGTGGCCTACCACCTTTTAGCGGGAGGGAGTCGGATACGCAGTATTTT
V gene: TRBV20-1; J gene: TRBJ2-2; D gene: TRBD2; clone size: few; CDR3 protein: CSARAAGGTSGGNTGELFF; CDR3 DNA: TGCAGTGCTAGAGCCGCAGGTGGGACTAGCGGGGGAAATACCGGGGAGCTGTTTTTT
V gene: TRBV11-2; J gene: TRBJ1-2; D gene: .; clone size: many; CDR3 protein: CASSTRPYGYTF; CDR3 DNA: TGTGCCAGCAGCACAAGACCCTATGGCTACACCTTC
V gene: TRBV3-1; J gene: TRBJ1-1; D gene: .; clone size: .; CDR3 protein: CASSQDSPAGYSAFF; CDR3 DNA: TGTGCCAGCAGCCAAGATTCCCCTGCGGGGTATTCGGCTTTCTTT
V gene: TRBV7-3; J gene: TRBJ2-1; D gene: TRBD1; clone size: .; CDR3 protein: CASSYRQGSYNEQFF; CDR3 DNA: TGTGCCAGCAGCTACCGACAGGGATCCTACAATGAGCAGTTCTTC
V gene: TRBV30; J gene: TRBJ1-5; D gene: .; clone size: few; CDR3 protein: CAWQDGSGGSNQPQHF; CDR3 DNA: TGTGCCTGGCAAGACGGCTCCGGGGGTAGCAATCAGCCCCAGCATTTT
V gene: TRBV9; J gene: TRBJ2-3; D gene: TRBD1; clone size: few; CDR3 protein: CASSGQGPDTQYF; CDR3 DNA: TGTGCCAGCAGCGGACAGGGGCCAGATACGCAGTATTTT
V gene: TRBV27; J gene: TRBJ2-3; D gene: .; clone size: few; CDR3 protein: CASSPGPADTQYF; CDR3 DNA: TGTGCCAGCAGCCCGGGGCCCGCAGATACGCAGTATTTT
V gene: TRBV27; J gene: TRBJ1-2; D gene: TRBD1; clone size: few; CDR3 protein: CASSLGQGGYGYTF; CDR3 DNA: TGTGCCAGCAGTTTAGGCCAGGGGGGCTATGGCTACACCTTC
V gene: TRBV15; J gene: TRBJ2-6; D gene: .; clone size: .; CDR3 protein: CATSRIVTSGANVLTF; CDR3 DNA: TGTGCCACCAGCAGGATCGTTACCTCTGGGGCCAACGTCCTGACTTTC
V gene: TRBV13; J gene: TRBJ2-7; D gene: .; clone size: .; CDR3 protein: CASSLVWDGHEQYF; CDR3 DNA: TGTGCCAGCAGCTTAGTTTGGGACGGGCACGAGCAGTACTTC
V gene: TRBV6-8; J gene: TRBJ2-3; D gene: .; clone size: once; CDR3 protein: CASSWEGGGKDTQYF; CDR3 DNA: TGTGCCAGCAGTTGGGAGGGGGGGGGGAAAGATACGCAGTATTTT
V gene: TRBV10-3; J gene: TRBJ2-2; D gene: .; clone size: few; CDR3 protein: CAISDVGELFF; CDR3 DNA: TGTGCCATCAGTGATGTGGGGGAGCTGTTTTTT
V gene: TRBV4-3; J gene: TRBJ2-5; D gene: .; clone size: .; CDR3 protein: CASSQDPLGGGTQYF; CDR3 DNA: TGCGCCAGCAGCCAAGATCCACTCGGGGGAGGGACCCAGTACTTC
V gene: TRBV4-1; J gene: TRBJ2-7; D gene: TRBD2; clone size: few; CDR3 protein: CASSQDRGRLPYEQYF; CDR3 DNA: TGCGCCAGCAGCCAAGATCGCGGGAGGCTCCCCTACGAGCAGTACTTC
V gene: TRBV6-1; J gene: TRBJ1-4; D gene: TRBD1; clone size: many; CDR3 protein: CASSDLTGGKEKLFF; CDR3 DNA: TGTGCCAGCAGTGACTTGACAGGGGGGAAGGAAAAACTGTTTTTT
V gene: TRBV7-4; J gene: TRBJ2-7; D gene: .; clone size: once; CDR3 protein: CASSFDYEQYF; CDR3 DNA: TGTGCCAGCAGCTTCGACTACGAGCAGTACTTC
V gene: TRBV2; J gene: TRBJ1-1; D gene: .; clone size: few; CDR3 protein: CASREGAEAFF; CDR3 DNA: TGTGCCAGCAGAGAGGGCGCTGAAGCTTTCTTT
V gene: TRBV10-1; J gene: TRBJ2-7; D gene: .; clone size: medium-sized; CDR3 protein: CASSEGRSSGYEQYF; CDR3 DNA: TGCGCCAGCAGTGAGGGGCGAAGTTCGGGCTACGAGCAGTACTTC
V gene: TRBV27; J gene: TRBJ2-2; D gene: TRBD1; clone size: .; CDR3 protein: CASSRLLGQGANTGELFF; CDR3 DNA: TGTGCCAGCAGTCGGTTATTGGGACAGGGCGCGAACACCGGGGAGCTGTTTTTT
V gene: TRBV7-9; J gene: TRBJ1-1; D gene: TRBD1; clone size: .; CDR3 protein: CANSLSTGSYLNTEAFF; CDR3 DNA: TGTGCCAACAGCTTATCGACAGGGTCTTATTTGAACACTGAAGCTTTCTTT
V gene: TRBV5-4; J gene: TRBJ2-7; D gene: TRBD1; clone size: .; CDR3 protein: CASSYGTGANNEQYF; CDR3 DNA: TGTGCCAGCAGTTACGGGACAGGGGCTAACAACGAGCAGTACTTC
V gene: TRBV4-1; J gene: TRBJ2-3; D gene: .; clone size: .; CDR3 protein: CASSQVPGGTDTQYF; CDR3 DNA: TGCGCCAGCAGCCAAGTCCCAGGGGGCACAGATACGCAGTATTTT
V gene: TRBV19; J gene: TRBJ1-1; D gene: .; clone size: many; CDR3 protein: CASSIGQANTEAFF; CDR3 DNA: TGTGCCAGTAGTATTGGACAAGCGAACACTGAAGCTTTCTTT
V gene: TRBV27; J gene: TRBJ2-7; D gene: TRBD2; clone size: .; CDR3 protein: CATERERGEQYF; CDR3 DNA: TGTGCCACCGAGCGGGAGCGGGGCGAGCAGTACTTC
V gene: TRBV5-6; J gene: TRBJ2-7; D gene: .; clone size: .; CDR3 protein: CVSTGRVLVDEQYF; CDR3 DNA: TGTGTCAGCACAGGACGAGTTTTAGTTGACGAGCAGTACTTC